This T cell receptor (beta chain) was recovered during a study of T cell changes during pregnancy in multiple sclerosis. Here immunoSEQ multiplex PCR was the method, and the copy in TCRdb shows in-frame clones only, minus some. The sample includes under 75,000 clones, approximately 93% of them seen just once. The CDR3 spans 23 residues. Germline V gene lookup returns CDR1 LGHNT and CDR2 FRNRAP. V lost 2 bases, J lost 2 bases, and 26 bases stayed unmatched. This material consisted of CD8+ T cells from peripheral blood mononuclear cells, taken in the second trimester of pregnancy. The genes are TRBV12-5 and TRBJ1-1; TRBD1 aligns across 10 bases. The source is a female donor with multiple sclerosis, enrolled in a pregnancy study. The CDR3 protein is CASGLSIYSGTGDESAINTEAFF. CDR3 coding DNA: TGTGCTAGTGGTTTGTCAATTTATAGCGGGACAGGGGATGAAAGTGCGATAAACACTGAAGCTTTCTTT.